This entry is about one TCR beta chain. From RNA, the CDR3 regions of TCR beta chains were amplified and sequenced. HTBI-primed first-round RT-PCR preceded second-round multiplex PCR. TCRdb fed the multiplex PCR reads into MiXCR, producing one record per CDR3 protein. The sample has some 1.1 million distinct CDR3 sequences; 36% are singletons. V was shortened by 7 bases and J by 0 bases, with 12 bases between the two germline ends. Germline V CDR1 and CDR2: DFQATT, SNEGSKA (reference sequence). The CDR3 contains 13 residues. This specimen comes from a study of Graves' ophthalmopathy and Graves' hyperthyroidism.

This sequence was found in an adult man with Graves' hyperthyroidism. The chain has TRBV20-1 and TRBJ1-1; D is perhaps TRBD1 (6 bases). The sequenced material came from peripheral blood or thyroid tissue (not recorded which). The CDR3 DNA sequence: TGCAGTGTTCGGACAGCCTTGAACACTGAAGCTTTCTTT. Translating gives CSVRTALNTEAFF.